The clone carrying this TCR beta chain was seen a handful of times. The data derive from a study of immune heterogeneity within non-small cell lung tumors. For each sample, template was 450 to 750 ng of bulk tumor genomic DNA. Widely spaced biopsies, several per primary tumor, were obtained at surgery. Untreated, newly diagnosed non-small cell lung cancer patients underwent curative surgery. TCR beta CDR3 was amplified by multiplex PCR, first round around 10 cycles, 32 V and 13 J primers. TCRdb re-called the multiplex PCR reads through MiXCR, storing one row per CDR3 protein. The table lists a few thousand distinct CDR3 sequences, less than 60% of them singletons. Germline loops: CDR1 SNHLY, CDR2 FYNNEI. The V and J ends lost 7 bases and 3 bases respectively, with 10 bases between them. This CDR3 comprises 12 residues.

Sequencing was done on a sample of lung tumor tissue. The sequence was obtained from a man between 60 and 75 years old with non-small cell lung cancer. This sequence joins TRBV2 and TRBJ2-7, with TRBD2 as a possible D gene (5 bases). The CDR3 protein is CASKDSGYEQYF. CDR3 sequence (DNA): TGTGCCAGCAAGGACTCGGGCTACGAGCAGTACTTC.